The sequence of this T cell receptor (beta chain) was determined in a study of control samples from healthy donors and cancer patients. Trimming took off 4 bases at V and 8 bases at J, with 20 bases between the two ends. The CDR3 contains 15 residues. CDR1 and CDR2 (germline): MNHEY, SMNVEV (reference sequence). The method was immunoSEQ multiplex PCR; TCRdb's version includes in-frame clones alone and lacks a portion of them. Among roughly 130,000 clones, around 93% were seen once, and the ten largest hold more than 6.5%. The V gene is TRBV27, the J gene TRBJ1-2; tentative D call: TRBD1 (6 bases). The sequenced sample consisted of blood. The clonotype originates from a man aged 18 to 29 in good health. CDR3 bases: TGTGCCAGCAGTTCCCCTGGACAGAGAGAAGGCGGCTACACCTTC. Encoded protein: CASSSPGQREGGYTF.